Listed below are T cell receptor beta chains from one sample, sequenced in a study of T-cell reconstitution after alpha-beta-depleted transplantation in children. TCRdb analysed the PCR reads with MiXCR anew, one entry per CDR3 protein. The profile covers 97,000 or so distinct CDR3 sequences, with approximately 8% appearing a single time and over 15% taken by the ten largest. The source was PBMCs, collected before TCRalphabeta/CD19-depleted stem cell transplant. Source of these receptors: a boy between 2 and 10 years old with acute lymphoblastic leukemia, due to receive a stem cell transplant. The CDR3 runs from the conserved cysteine through the conserved F or W. The D gene is left open where the match is weak. Size values are once, few and many counts, or a class for expanded clones, and some rows have none.

TRBV2	TRBJ2-7	NA	many	CASSRYEQYF	TGTGCCAGCAGTCGATACGAGCAGTACTTC
TRBV20-1	TRBJ2-7	NA	few	CSAWTYEQYF	TGCAGTGCTTGGACCTACGAGCAGTACTTC
TRBV7-9	TRBJ1-1	NA	many	CASSREAPDEAFF	TGTGCCAGCAGCCGAGAGGCCCCTGATGAAGCTTTCTTT
TRBV20-1	TRBJ1-4	NA	few	CSARPKGLYEKLFF	TGCAGTGCTAGACCCAAGGGGTTATACGAAAAACTGTTTTTT
TRBV6-1	TRBJ2-3	NA	few	CASRETGPRHTDTQYF	TGTGCCAGCAGGGAAACAGGACCTAGACACACAGATACGCAGTATTTT
TRBV20-1	TRBJ2-1	TRBD1	NA	CSARGQGTYNEQFF	TGCAGTGCTAGGGGACAGGGGACCTACAATGAGCAGTTCTTC
TRBV20-1	TRBJ2-3	TRBD2	many	CSARPSGNTDTQYF	TGCAGTGCTAGACCTAGCGGGAACACAGATACGCAGTATTTT
TRBV7-2	TRBJ2-1	TRBD1	NA	CASTPTGTGGNEQFF	TGTGCCAGCACCCCTACGGGGACAGGGGGCAATGAGCAGTTCTTC
TRBV6-6	TRBJ2-2	NA	few	CASSYGRTGELFF	TGTGCCAGCAGTTACGGGCGGACCGGGGAGCTGTTTTTT
TRBV6-1	TRBJ1-2	NA	NA	CASRDPSRLTF	TGTGCCAGCCGGGACCCGAGTCGACTCACCTTC
TRBV5-1	TRBJ2-2	NA	many	CASSSGNTGELFF	TGTGCCAGCAGCTCAGGGAACACCGGGGAGCTGTTTTTT
TRBV12-3/TRBV12-4	TRBJ1-3	TRBD1	NA	CASSSRTGVGNTIYF	TGTGCCAGCAGTTCTCGGACAGGGGTTGGAAACACCATATATTTT
TRBV4-2	TRBJ1-5	TRBD1	many	CASSQHRGGTSNQPQHF	TGTGCCAGCAGCCAACACAGGGGGGGAACTAGCAATCAGCCCCAGCATTTT
TRBV4-3	TRBJ2-2	NA	many	CASSQEAPFRGDTGELFF	TGCGCCAGCAGCCAAGAGGCCCCGTTTAGGGGGGACACCGGGGAGCTGTTTTTT
TRBV4-2	TRBJ2-5	NA	many	CASSQDGPQETQYF	TGTGCCAGCAGCCAAGATGGGCCGCAAGAGACCCAGTACTTC
TRBV5-1	TRBJ2-1	NA	many	CASGKGVDNEQFF	TGCGCCAGCGGAAAGGGGGTAGACAATGAGCAGTTCTTC
TRBV2	TRBJ1-2	NA	many	CASSEYSYGYTF	TGTGCCAGCAGTGAATACAGCTATGGCTACACCTTC
TRBV25-1	TRBJ2-1	TRBD2	many	CASSGTSDSYNEQFF	TGTGCCAGCAGTGGTACTAGCGACTCCTACAATGAGCAGTTCTTC
TRBV7-9	TRBJ2-7	NA	few	CASSFGQGQKYEQYF	TGTGCCAGCAGCTTTGGGCAGGGCCAAAAGTACGAGCAGTACTTC
TRBV29-1	TRBJ2-5	NA	many	CSASGPQETQYF	TGCAGCGCCTCGGGGCCCCAAGAGACCCAGTACTTC
TRBV27	TRBJ2-2	TRBD2	many	CASRSGLAGYTGELFF	TGTGCCAGCAGGAGTGGACTAGCGGGGTACACCGGGGAGCTGTTTTTT
TRBV7-9	TRBJ1-5	NA	few	CASSDPGSQPQHF	TGTGCCAGCAGCGACCCAGGGTCTCAGCCCCAGCATTTT
TRBV27	TRBJ2-1	NA	NA	CASSLRGRHNEQFF	TGTGCCAGCAGTTTGCGGGGCAGGCATAATGAGCAGTTCTTC
TRBV20-1	TRBJ2-7	TRBD1	NA	CSARRTGGGYEQYF	TGCAGTGCTAGGAGGACAGGGGGAGGCTACGAGCAGTACTTC
TRBV25-1	TRBJ1-4	NA	many	CASSEWSEGGEKLFF	TGTGCCAGCAGTGAATGGTCAGAGGGAGGGGAAAAACTGTTTTTT
TRBV7-2	TRBJ1-1	NA	NA	CASSLMLGAGTEAFF	TGTGCCAGCAGCTTGATGTTGGGGGCGGGCACTGAAGCTTTCTTT
TRBV20-1	TRBJ1-6	NA	few	CSALIPGIDDSPLHF	TGCAGTGCCCTTATACCAGGGATCGACGATTCACCCCTCCACTTT
TRBV6-1	TRBJ1-2	NA	many	CASSATGIYGYTF	TGTGCCAGCAGTGCAACAGGGATCTATGGCTACACCTTC
TRBV4-1	TRBJ2-7	TRBD1	many	CASSHQDRVGTYEQYF	TGCGCCAGCAGCCACCAAGACAGGGTTGGGACCTACGAGCAGTACTTC
TRBV5-4	TRBJ2-3	TRBD2	few	CASSLAGGKDTQYF	TGTGCCAGCAGCTTGGCGGGGGGGAAAGATACGCAGTATTTT
TRBV2	TRBJ2-5	TRBD1	few	CASSVAGGRETQYF	TGTGCCAGCAGTGTCGCAGGGGGCAGAGAGACCCAGTACTTC
TRBV27	TRBJ2-5	TRBD2	many	CASRLAGGPQETQYF	TGTGCCAGCAGGCTAGCGGGGGGGCCCCAAGAGACCCAGTACTTC
TRBV6-5	TRBJ1-4	TRBD1	many	CASSYRQGYEKLFF	TGTGCCAGCAGTTATCGACAGGGATACGAAAAACTGTTTTTT
TRBV10-3	TRBJ2-2	NA	many	CAGGPNTGELFF	TGTGCCGGCGGACCTAACACCGGGGAGCTGTTTTTT
TRBV29-1	TRBJ2-7	TRBD2	few	CSVAGLAGGYEQYF	TGCAGCGTTGCTGGACTAGCGGGTGGGTACGAGCAGTACTTC
TRBV19	TRBJ1-5	NA	many	CASSTRQEQHF	TGTGCCAGTAGTACCCGACAGGAACAGCATTTT
TRBV7-9	TRBJ1-1	NA	few	CASSLEPGRPGWAEAFF	TGTGCCAGCAGCTTAGAGCCAGGACGGCCCGGGTGGGCTGAAGCTTTCTTT
TRBV5-1	TRBJ1-6	NA	many	CASSQGIPGNSPLHF	TGCGCCAGCAGCCAGGGGATCCCGGGTAATTCACCCCTCCACTTT
TRBV4-2	TRBJ2-3	NA	many	CASSYEKGLFGDTQYF	TGTGCCAGCAGTTACGAAAAGGGCCTCTTTGGAGATACGCAGTATTTT
TRBV20-1	TRBJ2-7	TRBD2	few	CSAGKRGAAHEQYF	TGCAGTGCTGGGAAGCGGGGGGCCGCCCACGAGCAGTACTTC
TRBV20-1	TRBJ1-5	NA	many	CSARDPGDQPQHF	TGCAGTGCTAGAGACCCCGGGGACCAGCCCCAGCATTTT
TRBV5-1	TRBJ2-1	TRBD2	few	CASSSAGRGTFDEQFF	TGCGCCAGCAGCTCGGCGGGGCGGGGGACTTTTGATGAGCAGTTCTTC
TRBV20-1	TRBJ1-1	NA	many	CSARPPGRSGEAFF	TGCAGTGCTAGACCTCCCGGGAGAAGCGGGGAAGCTTTCTTT
TRBV11-1	TRBJ1-4	NA	NA	CASSLGLDGASNNEKLFF	TGTGCCAGCAGCCTAGGATTAGACGGGGCTTCGAATAATGAAAAACTGTTTTTT
TRBV24-1	TRBJ2-1	NA	few	CATSDPEVKGEVNEQFF	TGTGCCACCAGTGACCCCGAGGTCAAGGGAGAAGTCAATGAGCAGTTCTTC